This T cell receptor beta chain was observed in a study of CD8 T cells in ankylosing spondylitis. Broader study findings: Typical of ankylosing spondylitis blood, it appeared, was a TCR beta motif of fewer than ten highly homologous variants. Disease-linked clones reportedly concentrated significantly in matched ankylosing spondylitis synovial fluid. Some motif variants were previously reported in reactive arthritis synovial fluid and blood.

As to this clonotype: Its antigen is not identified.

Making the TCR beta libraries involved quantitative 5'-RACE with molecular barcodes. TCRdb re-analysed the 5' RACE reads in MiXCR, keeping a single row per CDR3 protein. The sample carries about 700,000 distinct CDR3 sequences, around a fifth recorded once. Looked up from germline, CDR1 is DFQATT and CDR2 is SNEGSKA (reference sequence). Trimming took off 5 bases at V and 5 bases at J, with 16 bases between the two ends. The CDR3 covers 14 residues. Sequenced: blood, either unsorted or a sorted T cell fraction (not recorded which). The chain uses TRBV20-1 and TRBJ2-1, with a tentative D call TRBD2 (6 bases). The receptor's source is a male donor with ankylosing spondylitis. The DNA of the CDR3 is TGCAGTGCTCCTCTCAGGGAGGCCAACAATGAGCAGTTCTTC. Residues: CSAPLREANNEQFF.